This TCR beta chain was obtained from a study of cytomegalovirus exposure and HLA in healthy donors. The donors were part of the validation cohort of roughly 130 subjects. That cohort was separate from the first cohort, which comprised 700 or so subjects. This table comes from immunoSEQ multiplex PCR, and its TCRdb copy is limited to in-frame clones, with some not included. The data show around 240,000 clones, nearly 90% seen once. This CDR3 region has 17 residues. Germline V gene data show CDR1 as SGHNT and CDR2 as YYREEE (reference sequence). Trimming removed 7 bases from V and 1 base from J, with 20 bases in between.

This sequence was found in a woman aged 18-35 years in good health and CMV-seronegative. The chain uses TRBV5-4 and TRBJ2-2; TRBD1 is a possible D gene (8 bases). The specimen was PBMCs. CDR3 region: CASGPSGGQVNTGELFF. CDR3 sequence (DNA): TGTGCCAGCGGTCCGTCGGGGGGACAGGTGAACACCGGGGAGCTGTTTTTT.